The T cell receptor beta chain described here comes from a study of sequential checkpoint blockade in melanoma. In the study overall: Randomization was 1:1 between first-line nivolumab→ipilimumab and ipilimumab→nivolumab. Maintenance nivolumab came after either treatment sequence.

The germline V and J ends were trimmed by 0 bases and 0 bases, with 16 bases remaining between them. Per the germline V gene, CDR1 is SGDLS and CDR2 is YYNGEE. This CDR3 has 18 amino acids. Treatment indicated: randomized to nivolumab then ipilimumab (arm A) or the reverse (arm B). Patients had received no earlier DNA-damaging chemotherapy. PBMC sorting kept live CD3+CD8+ cells without CD19 or CD56. The repertoire was sequenced with immunoSEQ multiplex PCR; TCRdb's copy has only in-frame clones and lacks some. The sample lists about 37,000 clones; 84% were seen once. This TCR derives from a human donor with melanoma. The rearrangement links TRBV9 to TRBJ2-1, with a weak D call TRBD1 (6 bases). This specimen was CD8+ T cells sorted from blood (inferred from file names), taken from a patient given nivolumab and ipilimumab in sequence. CDR3 coding DNA: TGTGCCAGCAGCGTAGAACAGGGAGTAGGGACCTCCTACAATGAGCAGTTCTTC. Translation: CASSVEQGVGTSYNEQFF.